The rows below give T cell receptor beta chains drawn from one sample of a study of blood T cell repertoires in COVID-19. TCRdb's table, derived via immunoSEQ multiplex PCR, lists solely in-frame clones and lacks some. The sample consists of about 87,000 clones, around 86% of them appearing once. Sequencing was carried out using peripheral blood. All receptors derive from a woman of 80 years or more with acute or convalescent COVID-19. Each CDR3 is given with its conserved first and last residue. Fields, in order: clone size, J gene, V gene, D gene, CDR3 protein, CDR3 DNA. The D gene is left open where the match is weak. Size values are once, few and many counts, or a class for expanded clones, and some rows have none.

size: .
J: TRBJ1-2
V: TRBV10-1
D: .
CDR3: CASSWTAGYTF
DNA: TGCGCCAGCAGTTGGACAGCAGGCTACACCTTC

size: few
J: TRBJ2-6
V: TRBV25-1
D: .
CDR3: CASSGAARAVLTF
DNA: TGTGCCAGCAGTGGAGCGGCCCGCGCCGTCCTGACTTTC

size: once
J: TRBJ2-1
V: TRBV3-1/TRBV3-2
D: TRBD2
CDR3: CASSPGLAFAYNEQFF
DNA: TGTGCCAGCAGTCCTGGACTAGCGTTTGCCTACAATGAGCAGTTCTTC

size: .
J: TRBJ2-7
V: TRBV7-9
D: .
CDR3: CASSLDSQGYEQYF
DNA: TGTGCCAGCAGCTTGGACAGCCAAGGGTACGAGCAGTACTTC

size: .
J: TRBJ1-2
V: TRBV19
D: TRBD1
CDR3: CASSKGQVYGYTF
DNA: TGTGCCAGTAGTAAAGGACAGGTCTATGGCTACACCTTC

size: .
J: TRBJ1-1
V: TRBV27
D: .
CDR3: CASSSELVTGLNTEAFF
DNA: TGTGCCAGCAGTTCCGAACTCGTAACAGGGTTGAACACTGAAGCTTTCTTT

size: .
J: TRBJ2-7
V: TRBV4-3
D: TRBD1
CDR3: CASSQGGQGTYEQYF
DNA: TGCGCCAGCAGCCAGGGTGGACAGGGAACCTACGAGCAGTACTTC

size: .
J: TRBJ1-4
V: TRBV27
D: .
CDR3: CASSPGTGGEKLFF
DNA: TGTGCCAGCAGTCCAGGGACCGGGGGTGAAAAACTGTTTTTT

size: .
J: TRBJ2-7
V: TRBV5-1
D: .
CDR3: CASSGTGAYEQYF
DNA: TGCGCCAGCAGCGGAACAGGAGCCTACGAGCAGTACTTC

size: once
J: TRBJ2-3
V: TRBV5-6
D: TRBD1
CDR3: CASSFRGSRGQDTQYF
DNA: TGTGCCAGCAGCTTCAGGGGTAGCAGGGGGCAAGATACGCAGTATTTT

size: .
J: TRBJ2-1
V: TRBV3-1/TRBV3-2
D: TRBD2
CDR3: CASSQDRGSGRYNEQFF
DNA: TGTGCCAGCAGCCAAGATCGTGGTAGCGGGAGATACAATGAGCAGTTCTTC